The T cell receptor (beta chain) described here comes from a study of cytomegalovirus exposure and HLA in healthy donors. Germline V gene sequence: CDR1 SGHRS, CDR2 YFSETQ. This CDR3 comprises 13 residues. The V gene lost 6 bases and the J gene lost 6 bases, with 14 bases spanning the gap. Findings and limits, study-wide: Several V segments, TRBV6-2 and TRBV6-3 among them, could not be told apart and were dropped.

In the PCR, 60 Vbeta and 13 Jbeta primers were used. Sequenced by immunoSEQ multiplex PCR; TCRdb stores in-frame clones only, minus some. The sample carries 100,000 to 150,000 clones, roughly a tenth recorded once. About this clone: Its matching antigen is unknown. Other DNA sequences in the same sample also yield this CDR3.

This chain connects TRBV5-1 to TRBJ2-3; the D is unclear. This TCR was recovered from a woman between 18 and 29 years old in good health and CMV-seropositive. The sequenced material came from PBMCs. CDR3 nucleotide sequence: TGCGCCAGCAAAATACCCAACACGGATACGCAGTATTTT. Translation gives CASKIPNTDTQYF.